These 32 T cell receptor beta chains share one sample of origin, sequenced in a study of blood T cells in healthy people across ages. For the second PCR, which ran for roughly 6 to 11 cycles, a sample-barcoded 5' primer and a J-beta primer mix were used. Each CDR3 protein is one row after TCRdb ran MiXCR on the 5' RACE reads. Among roughly 900,000 distinct CDR3 sequences, roughly 43% were seen once, and the ten largest hold under 15%. Sequencing input: blood. The receptors originated from a man younger than 40 in good health.

This clonotype was recorded only once. The chain is built from TRBV5-1 and TRBJ2-2, with D unclear. The V gene's germline CDR1 is SGHRS and CDR2 YFSETQ. The CDR3 extends over 13 amino acids. The V gene lost 6 bases and the J gene lost 1 base, with 7 bases spanning the gap. The CDR3 is CASTQENTGELFF. The CDR3 nucleotides are TGCGCCAGCACGCAGGAGAACACCGGGGAGCTGTTTTTT.

V is TRBV2 and J is TRBJ2-3, with TRBD2 as a possible D gene (7 bases). CDR1 and CDR2 (germline): SNHLY, FYNNEI. The CDR3 length is 16 residues. Trimming pared 7 bases from V and 0 bases from J, leaving 17 bases between. In DNA form, the CDR3 reads TGTGCCAGCATTTCGGGGGGCCGGACTAGCACAGATACGCAGTATTTT. This sequence encodes CASISGGRTSTDTQYF.

Many counts were recorded for this clonotype. The chain combines TRBV7-2 with TRBJ1-6, with D possibly matching TRBD1 (6 bases). This CDR3 spans 15 amino acids. V dropped 1 base and J dropped 6 bases, with 10 bases sitting between them. CDR1 and CDR2 (germline): SGHTA, FQGNSA. The CDR3 DNA is TGTGCCAGCAGCTTAGAAGGACAGACTAATTCACCCCTCCACTTT. Residues: CASSLEGQTNSPLHF.

As to this clonotype: A junction boundary mismatches the germline segment, possibly from a read error. The chain links TRBV7-2 to TRBJ1-5, with 9 nucleotides matching TRBD1. Germline assignment: CDR1 SGHTA and CDR2 FQGNSA. The CDR3 totals 15 residues. The CDR3 is CASSLGGTGNPPQHF. The CDR3 coding sequence is TGTGCCAGCAGCTTAGGAGGGACAGGGAATCCGCCCCAGCATTTT. The complete variable domain, with remaining parts taken from reference TRBV7-2 and TRBJ1-5, reads GAGVSQSPSNKVTEKGKDVELRCDPISGHTALYWYRQSLGQGLEFLIYFQGNSAPDKSGLPSDRFSAERTGGSVSTLTIQRTQQEDSAVYLCASSLGGTGNPPQHFGDGTRLSIL.

The rearrangement joins TRBV3-1 to TRBJ2-4; D tentatively reads TRBD1 or TRBD2 (6 bases each). The end of the DNA is better explained by TRBJ2-5, so the J call may be wrong. The CDR3 contains 19 residues. Germline V gives CDR1 LGHDT, CDR2 YNNKEL (reference sequence). The CDR3 DNA reads as TGTGCCAGCAGCCAAGATGCCCCGACTCGGGGGCCCGTCCAAGAGACCCAGTACTTC. Encoded protein: CASSQDAPTRGPVQETQYF.

The CDR3: CASSYHMGVANYGYTF. As DNA, the CDR3 is TGTGCCAGCAGCTACCACATGGGGGTTGCTAACTATGGCTACACCTTC. The rearrangement joins TRBV7-2 to TRBJ1-2, with TRBD1 as a possible D gene (5 bases). The CDR3 spans 16 residues. Trimming left V 4 bases short and J 0 bases short, with 15 bases between. CDR1 is SGHTA, CDR2 FQGNSA, per germline.

The genes are TRBV25-1 and TRBJ2-3; D possibly corresponds to TRBD1 (5 bases). V lost 3 bases and J 2 bases, leaving 12 bases between the germline ends. CDR1 and CDR2 from the germline V gene are MGHDK and SYGVNS. The CDR3 sequence is 15 residues long. This chain's CDR3 is CASSDTGSYTDTQYF. The CDR3, as DNA: TGTGCCAGCAGTGACACAGGCAGCTACACAGATACGCAGTATTTT.

The chain couples TRBV12-5 to TRBJ1-2, with 7 bases matching TRBD1. Germline V gene lookup returns CDR1 LGHNT and CDR2 FRNRAP. CDR3 size: 16 residues. Unmatched junction bases numbered 15, after V lost 6 bases and J lost 5 bases. DNA for the CDR3: TGTGCTAGTGGGAACACCCGAACAGGGGTGGTTTATGGCTACACCTTC. Amino acids: CASGNTRTGVVYGYTF.

The genes are TRBV12-3 or TRBV12-4 and TRBJ1-4; a possible D gene is TRBD1 (5 bases). The germline V and J ends were trimmed by 6 bases and 7 bases, with 24 bases remaining between them. CDR3 length: 17 residues. Here the CDR3 reads CASSLRGGITRGEKLFF. Written as DNA, the CDR3 is TGTGCCAGCAGCCTACGGGGGGGGATTACTAGGGGTGAAAAACTGTTTTTT.

J is TRBJ2-7 and V is TRBV29-1; possibly TRBD1 for D (5 bases). There are 13 residues in the CDR3. V was trimmed by 6 bases and J by 0 bases, leaving 12 bases between them. Germline-derived CDR1 and CDR2 are SQVTM and ANQGSEA. The CDR3 bases are TGCAGCGTGACAGACGCCAGCTCCTACGAGCAGTACTTC. Protein: CSVTDASSYEQYF.

V usage is TRBV2 and J usage is TRBJ2-4; D uncertain. The DNA end lines up better with TRBJ2-7; the J call may be wrong. The V gene's germline CDR1 is SNHLY and CDR2 FYNNEI. The length of the CDR3 is 13 residues. CDR3 sequence (DNA): TGTGCCAGCAAGGAGTACAGCTCCTACGAGCAGTACTTC. Its translation: CASKEYSSYEQYF.

The chain has TRBV4-1 and TRBJ2-3; the D is unclear. This CDR3 has 13 amino acids. V dropped 4 bases and J dropped 4 bases, with 9 bases sitting between them. Per germline, CDR1 MGHRA and CDR2 YSYEKL. As DNA, the CDR3 is TGCGCCAGCAGCCCCGAGGTACCAGATACGCAGTATTTT. Translated: CASSPEVPDTQYF.

The chain combines TRBV7-9 with TRBJ2-3; 8 positions match TRBD2. CDR1 and CDR2 from the germline V gene are SEHNR and FQNEAQ (reference sequence). The CDR3 has 15 residues. J lost 1 base, V lost 7 bases, and 7 bases had no gene match. CDR3 region: CASIRSGGGTDTQYF. As DNA, the CDR3 is TGTGCCAGCATCCGATCGGGGGGGGGCACAGATACGCAGTATTTT.

The CDR3 coding sequence is TGTGCCAGCAGCTTAGGGACTAGCGATGAGACCCAGTACTTC. Translated: CASSLGTSDETQYF. The rearrangement uses TRBV7-9 and TRBJ2-5, with TRBD2 identical over 9 bases. Germline CDR1 is SEHNR and CDR2 is FQNEAQ (reference sequence). The CDR3 has 14 amino acids. After removal of 1 base from V and 5 bases from J, the junction contained 2 bases not matched to a gene.

V gene TRBV28 combines with J gene TRBJ2-1; no definite D call. The germline gives CDR1 MDHEN, CDR2 SYDVKM. Trimming took off 1 base at V and 10 bases at J, with 11 bases between the two ends. The CDR3 is made up of 13 amino acids. The CDR3 sequence: CASSLYSVNEQFF. The CDR3 DNA is TGTGCCAGCAGTTTATATTCGGTCAACGAGCAGTTCTTC.

This clonotype was picked up one time. V and J are TRBV30 and TRBJ1-1; no clear D gene. CDR1 GTSNPN and CDR2 SVGIG come from the germline V gene (reference sequence). The CDR3 has 11 amino acids. V was shortened by 3 bases and J by 6 bases, with 8 bases between the two germline ends. CDR3 amino acids: CAWSQASEAFF. CDR3 coding DNA: TGTGCCTGGAGCCAGGCGTCTGAAGCTTTCTTT.

The rearrangement uses TRBV30 and TRBJ1-5; a weak D match, TRBD1 (5 bases). The CDR3 is made up of 13 amino acids. The V gene lost 1 base and the J gene lost 4 bases, with 8 bases spanning the gap. CDR1 and CDR2 (germline): GTSNPN, SVGIG (reference sequence). CDR3 DNA sequence: TGTGCCTGGAGTGGGGAGGGGAATCAGCCCCAGCATTTT. Its protein product is CAWSGEGNQPQHF.

This clonotype was seen ten or more times. The V call is TRBV29-1, the J call TRBJ2-7, with TRBD1 as a possible D gene (6 bases). Germline V gene lookup returns CDR1 SQVTM and CDR2 ANQGSEA. V gave up 4 bases and J gave up 0 bases, with 10 bases separating them. This CDR3 is 13 amino acids long. The CDR3 sequence: CSVVGRGSYEQYF. The CDR3 nucleotides are TGCAGCGTTGTCGGCAGGGGCTCCTACGAGCAGTACTTC.

This clonotype was recorded many times. The V call is TRBV6-2 or TRBV6-3, the J call TRBJ1-2; 7 bases map to TRBD1. This CDR3 contains 13 residues. V was clipped by 6 bases and J by 4 bases; unmatched bases: 5. Germline V gene lookup returns CDR1 MNHEY and CDR2 SVGEGT. In DNA, the CDR3 is TGTGCCAGCAGCGTCGGGACAGTCTATGGCTACACCTTC. Amino acid sequence: CASSVGTVYGYTF.

V is TRBV28 and J is TRBJ2-7; TRBD1 is a possible D gene (5 bases). V lost 3 bases to trimming and J lost 3 bases, with 12 bases between them. The CDR3 is 14 amino acids. The V gene's germline CDR1 is MDHEN and CDR2 SYDVKM. This CDR3 reads CASSFSVRDYEQYF. In nucleotides, the CDR3 is TGTGCCAGCAGTTTTTCGGTCAGGGACTACGAGCAGTACTTC.

This clonotype was counted a few times. The J gene is TRBJ2-7, the V gene TRBV12-3 or TRBV12-4, with TRBD1 matching 8 bases. V lost 7 bases and J lost 7; bases outside the gene matches: 9. This CDR3 is built from 13 residues. This chain's CDR3 is CASTWTGSVEQYF. CDR3 nucleotides: TGTGCCAGCACCTGGACAGGGTCAGTTGAGCAGTACTTC.

V and J are TRBV28 and TRBJ1-1, with unresolved D. Trimming left V 7 bases short and J 4 bases short, with 10 bases between. This CDR3 region has 12 residues. Germline loops: CDR1 MDHEN, CDR2 SYDVKM. The DNA for the CDR3 is TGTGCCAGCAACCTAGAATCCACTGAAGCTTTCTTT. Its translation: CASNLESTEAFF.

For the CDR3, the DNA is TGTGCCAGCAGCGCATCCCAGGGGGTGTTTAGCACTGAAGCTTTCTTT. This encodes CASSASQGVFSTEAFF. The V and J genes are TRBV9 and TRBJ1-1; 7 nucleotides align to TRBD1. V lost 3 bases, J lost 4 bases, and 12 bases stayed unmatched. Germline-derived CDR1 and CDR2 are SGDLS and YYNGEE. The CDR3 contains 16 residues.

The chain recombines TRBV5-1 with TRBJ2-1; perhaps TRBD1 as D (6 bases). The CDR3 consists of 14 residues. The germline gives CDR1 SGHRS, CDR2 YFSETQ. V shed 4 bases and J shed 7 bases, with 15 bases lying between them. As DNA, the CDR3 is TGCGCCAGCAGCAAGGGGGATGAGCTTAATGAGCAGTTCTTC. It is translated as CASSKGDELNEQFF.

This clonotype was counted only a few times. CDR3 protein: CASSRAAQGFSYEQYF. In DNA form, the CDR3 reads TGTGCCAGCAGCCGCGCCGCACAGGGTTTTTCCTACGAGCAGTACTTC. The V gene is TRBV3-1, the J gene TRBJ2-7; maybe TRBD1 (6 bases). CDR1 and CDR2 from the germline V gene are LGHDT and YNNKEL (reference sequence). CDR3 length: 16 amino acids. Trimming cost V 4 bases and J 1 base, with 17 bases left between them.

The chain employs TRBV6-5 and TRBJ2-5, with D tentatively TRBD1 (5 bases). This CDR3 is built from 15 residues. Per the germline V gene, CDR1 is MNHEY and CDR2 is SVGAGI. V lost 0 bases to trimming and J lost 1 base, with 9 bases between them. The CDR3 reads CASSYSTESQETQYF. CDR3 nucleotides: TGTGCCAGCAGTTACTCGACAGAAAGCCAAGAGACCCAGTACTTC.

J is TRBJ2-7 and V is TRBV3-1; D is perhaps TRBD1 or TRBD2 (7 bases each). V lost 5 bases and J lost 2, with 22 bases in between. Per the germline V gene, CDR1 is LGHDT and CDR2 is YNNKEL (reference sequence). The CDR3 runs 17 residues. The CDR3: CASSFAGRGPETYEQYF. CDR3 DNA sequence: TGTGCCAGCAGCTTCGCGGGGAGGGGGCCGGAGACCTACGAGCAGTACTTC.

The chain couples TRBV4-1 to TRBJ2-3; 7 bases map to TRBD1. Per germline, CDR1 MGHRA and CDR2 YSYEKL. The length of the CDR3 is 15 residues. V trimming: 3 bases; J trimming: 5 bases; junction bases outside the gene matches: 8. CDR3 coding DNA: TGCGCCAGCAGCCATGGGGAGACAGGGAAAGATACGCAGTATTTT. This translates into CASSHGETGKDTQYF.

The chain employs TRBV20-1 and TRBJ1-2; 8 bases map to TRBD1. The CDR3 runs 14 residues. Germline V gives CDR1 DFQATT, CDR2 SNEGSKA (reference sequence). J was trimmed by 4 bases and V by 6 bases; bases with no gene match: 10. The CDR3 coding sequence is TGCAGTGCCCTACCAGGGGGCGCGGGCTATGGCTACACCTTC. Translating it yields CSALPGGAGYGYTF.

This clonotype has a count of ten or more. V usage is TRBV6-5 and J usage is TRBJ2-3, with D possibly TRBD1 on 6 matching bases. The CDR3 consists of 18 residues. CDR1 and CDR2 (germline): MNHEY, SVGAGI. Trimming shortened V by 3 bases and J by 4 bases, and 23 bases separated the two germline ends. CDR3 in DNA: TGTGCCAGCAGTTATTTCTTCCCCCCGACAGGAGAGGCAGATACGCAGTATTTT. Protein product: CASSYFFPPTGEADTQYF.

The CDR3 coding sequence is TGTGCCAGCAGTGAATATAATATCGGGGCACAGGGAGACTATGGCTACACCTTC. Translating it yields CASSEYNIGAQGDYGYTF. This chain links TRBV25-1 with TRBJ1-2; tentatively, D is TRBD1 (6 bases). The V and J ends lost 0 bases and 3 bases respectively, with 20 bases between them. Germline V lookup: CDR1 MGHDK, CDR2 SYGVNS. The CDR3 is 18 amino acids.

The chain has TRBV30 and TRBJ1-5; D is unclear. Germline V gene data show CDR1 as GTSNPN and CDR2 as SVGIG (reference sequence). The CDR3 spans 11 residues. V dropped 5 bases and J dropped 6 bases, with 8 bases sitting between them. CDR3 coding DNA: TGTGCCTGGGGCAGGCTTCAGCCCCAGCATTTT. Amino acid sequence: CAWGRLQPQHF. The entire variable domain, with the rest obtained from reference TRBV30 and TRBJ1-5, is as follows: SQTIHQWPATLVQPVGSPLSLECTVEGTSNPNLYWYRQAAGRGLQLLFYSVGIGQISSEVPQNLSASRPQDRQFILSSKKLLLSDSGFYLCAWGRLQPQHFGDGTRLSIL.